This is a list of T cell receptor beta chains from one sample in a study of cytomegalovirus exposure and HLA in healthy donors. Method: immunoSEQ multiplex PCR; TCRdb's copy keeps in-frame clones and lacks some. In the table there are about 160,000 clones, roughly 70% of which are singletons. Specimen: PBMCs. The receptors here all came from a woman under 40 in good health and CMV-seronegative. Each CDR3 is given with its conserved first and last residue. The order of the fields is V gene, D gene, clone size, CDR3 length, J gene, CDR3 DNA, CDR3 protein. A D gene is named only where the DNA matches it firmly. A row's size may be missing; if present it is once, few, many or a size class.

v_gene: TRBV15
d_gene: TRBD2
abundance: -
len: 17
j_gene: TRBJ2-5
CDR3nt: TGTGCCACCAGCAGGGCTTATGGACTAGCGGGAGCAGAGACCCAGTACTTC
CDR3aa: CATSRAYGLAGAETQYF

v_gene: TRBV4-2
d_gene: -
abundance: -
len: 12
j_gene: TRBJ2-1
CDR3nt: TGTGCCAGCAGCCGAGTAGTCAATGAGCAGTTCTTC
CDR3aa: CASSRVVNEQFF

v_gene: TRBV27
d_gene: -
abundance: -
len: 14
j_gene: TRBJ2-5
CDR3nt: TGTGCCAGCAGTCCCGGCTGGGGCCCAGAGACCCAGTACTTC
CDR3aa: CASSPGWGPETQYF

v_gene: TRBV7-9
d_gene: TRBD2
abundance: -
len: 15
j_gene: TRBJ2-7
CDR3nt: TGTGCCAGCAGCTCTCCAGCGGGAGGGCCCGGCGAGCAGTACTTC
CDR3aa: CASSSPAGGPGEQYF

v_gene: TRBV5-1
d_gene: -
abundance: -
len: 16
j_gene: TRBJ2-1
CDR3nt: TGCGCCAGCAGCCTCCCGAGGGCAACTTCCTACAATGAGCAGTTCTTC
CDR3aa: CASSLPRATSYNEQFF

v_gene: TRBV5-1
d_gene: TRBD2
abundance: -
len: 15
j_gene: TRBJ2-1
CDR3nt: TGCGCCAGCAGCTTGGTACTAGCGGGTGACAATGAGCAGTTCTTC
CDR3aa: CASSLVLAGDNEQFF

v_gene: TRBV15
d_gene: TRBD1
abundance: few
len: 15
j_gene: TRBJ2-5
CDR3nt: TGTGCCACCAGCAGAGAGTCAGGGGGACAAGAGACCCAGTACTTC
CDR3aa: CATSRESGGQETQYF

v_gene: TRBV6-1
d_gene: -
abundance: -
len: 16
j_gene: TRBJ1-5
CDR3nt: TGTGCCAGCAGTGGTGGGTGGGGAGGTAGCAATCAGCCCCAGCATTTT
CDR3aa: CASSGGWGGSNQPQHF

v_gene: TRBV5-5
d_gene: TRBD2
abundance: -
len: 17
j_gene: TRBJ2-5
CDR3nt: TGTGCCAGCAGCTTGAGCCCCCTGACTAGCGGGGGCGAGACCCAGTACTTC
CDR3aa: CASSLSPLTSGGETQYF

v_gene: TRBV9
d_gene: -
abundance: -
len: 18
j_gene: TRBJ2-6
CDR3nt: TGTGCCAGCAGCGTGGGGACAAACCCTGTCTCTGGGGCCAACGTCCTGACTTTC
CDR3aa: CASSVGTNPVSGANVLTF

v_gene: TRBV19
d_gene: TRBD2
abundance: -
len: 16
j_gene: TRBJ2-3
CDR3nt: TGTGCCAGTAGTAAAACCCGGACTAGCGGGAGGGTTACGCAGTATTTT
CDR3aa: CASSKTRTSGRVTQYF

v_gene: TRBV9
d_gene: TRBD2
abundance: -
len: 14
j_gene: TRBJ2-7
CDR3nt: TGTGCCAGCAGCCCGGGACTAGCGGGCTACGAGCAGTACTTC
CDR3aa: CASSPGLAGYEQYF

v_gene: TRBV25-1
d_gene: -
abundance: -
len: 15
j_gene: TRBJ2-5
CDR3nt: TGTGCCAGCAGTGAATACGAGGGTTACCCAGAGACCCAGTACTTC
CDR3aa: CASSEYEGYPETQYF

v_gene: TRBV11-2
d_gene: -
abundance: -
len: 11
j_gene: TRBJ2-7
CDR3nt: TGTGCCAGCAGCTCCCTCGTCGAGCAGTACTTC
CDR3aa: CASSSLVEQYF

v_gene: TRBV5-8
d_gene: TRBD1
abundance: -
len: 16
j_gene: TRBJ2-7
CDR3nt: TGTGCCAGCAGCTTTTACCATGGACAGGGAGGAGCCGAGCAGTACTTC
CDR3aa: CASSFYHGQGGAEQYF

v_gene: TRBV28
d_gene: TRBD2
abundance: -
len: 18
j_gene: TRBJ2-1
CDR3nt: TGTGCCAGCGGGTCCCGGGGAGGCACTAGCGGATCCTACAATGAGCAGTTCTTC
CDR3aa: CASGSRGGTSGSYNEQFF

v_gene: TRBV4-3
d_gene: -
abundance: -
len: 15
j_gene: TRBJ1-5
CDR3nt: TGCGCCAGCAGCCAAGAACCGGGAGGGGTTCAGCCCCAGCATTTT
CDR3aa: CASSQEPGGVQPQHF

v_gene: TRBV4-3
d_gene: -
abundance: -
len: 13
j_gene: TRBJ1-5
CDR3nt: TGCGCCAGCAGCCAAGATAAGGGGCAGCCCCAGCATTTT
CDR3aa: CASSQDKGQPQHF

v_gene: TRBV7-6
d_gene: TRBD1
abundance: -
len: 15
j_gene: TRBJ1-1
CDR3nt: TGTGCCAGCAGCAATCGACAGGGATTGGACACTGAAGCTTTCTTT
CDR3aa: CASSNRQGLDTEAFF

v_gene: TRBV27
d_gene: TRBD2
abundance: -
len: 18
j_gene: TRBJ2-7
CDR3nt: TGTGCCAGCAGTTTACGGGGGGGACAATGGGCAGAAACCTACGAGCAGTACTTC
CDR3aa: CASSLRGGQWAETYEQYF

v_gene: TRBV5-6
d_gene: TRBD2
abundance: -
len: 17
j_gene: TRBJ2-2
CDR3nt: TGTGCCAGCAGCGTTCCGGGACTAGCGGCGAACACCGGGGAGCTGTTTTTT
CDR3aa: CASSVPGLAANTGELFF

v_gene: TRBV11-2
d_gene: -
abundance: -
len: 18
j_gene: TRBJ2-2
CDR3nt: TGTGCCAGCAGCTTATGGTTGACTCAACAAACGAGGACCGGGGAGCTGTTTTTT
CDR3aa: CASSLWLTQQTRTGELFF

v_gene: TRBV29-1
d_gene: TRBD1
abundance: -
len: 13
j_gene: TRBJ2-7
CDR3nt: TGCAGCGTGGAGACAGGGTCCTCCTACGAGCAGTACTTC
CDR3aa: CSVETGSSYEQYF

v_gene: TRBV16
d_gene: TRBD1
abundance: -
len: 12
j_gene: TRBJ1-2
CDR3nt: TGTGCCAGCAGCCAGGACAGGTATGGCTACACCTTC
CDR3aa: CASSQDRYGYTF

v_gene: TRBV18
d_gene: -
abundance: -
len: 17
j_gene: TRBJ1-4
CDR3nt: TGTGCCAGCTCACCAACGGGGCCGGGAGCAACTAATGAAAAACTGTTTTTT
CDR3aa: CASSPTGPGATNEKLFF

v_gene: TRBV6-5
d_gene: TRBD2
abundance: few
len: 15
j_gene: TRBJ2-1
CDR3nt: TGTGCCAGCAGTAGTCCGGGACTAGCGGGCACTGAGCAGTTCTTC
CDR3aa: CASSSPGLAGTEQFF

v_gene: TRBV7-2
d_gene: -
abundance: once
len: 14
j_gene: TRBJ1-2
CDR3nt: TGTGCCAGCAGCTCCTGGACAGCTAACTATGGCTACACCTTC
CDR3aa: CASSSWTANYGYTF

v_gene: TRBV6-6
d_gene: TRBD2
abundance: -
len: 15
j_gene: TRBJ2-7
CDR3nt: TGTGCCAGCACCCAGACTAGCGGGGGGACCTACGAGCAGTACTTC
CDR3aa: CASTQTSGGTYEQYF

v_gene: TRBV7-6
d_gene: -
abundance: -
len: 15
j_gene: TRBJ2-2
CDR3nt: TGTGCCAGCAGCCTAGGGACTGGGAGTACCGGGGAGCTGTTTTTT
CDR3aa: CASSLGTGSTGELFF

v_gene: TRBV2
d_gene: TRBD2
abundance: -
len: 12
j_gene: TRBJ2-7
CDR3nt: TGTGCCAGCAAGCGGGGTCCCTACGAGCAGTACTTC
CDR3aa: CASKRGPYEQYF

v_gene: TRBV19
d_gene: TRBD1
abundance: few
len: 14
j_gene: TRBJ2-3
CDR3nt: TGTGCCAGTAGTATATCAGGGGGTACCGATACGCAGTATTTT
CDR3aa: CASSISGGTDTQYF

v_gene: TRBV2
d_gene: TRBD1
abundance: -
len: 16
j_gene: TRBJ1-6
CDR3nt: TGTGCCAGCAGTGAAGAGGCGGGACAGAATAATTCACCCCTCCACTTT
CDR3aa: CASSEEAGQNNSPLHF